These 15 T cell receptor beta chains were all obtained from the same sample, sequenced in a study of cytomegalovirus exposure and HLA in healthy donors. Primers for the PCR totalled 60 Vbeta and 13 Jbeta. TCRdb's copy holds only in-frame clones and misses some; the assay was immunoSEQ multiplex PCR. This sample has around 64,000 clones, with 85% to 90% found just once. Sequencing used PBMCs. These TCRs come from a woman in her 30s in good health and CMV-seropositive.

Concerning this clone itself: The sample carries other DNA sequences with the same CDR3. The chain recombines TRBV15 with TRBJ1-5; D perhaps matches TRBD1 (5 bases). The germline V gene encodes CDR1 LNHNV and CDR2 YYDKDF (reference sequence). With 4 bases removed from V and 0 bases from J, the gap between germline ends came to 10 bases. There are 15 residues in the CDR3. DNA for the CDR3: TGTGCCACCAGCAATACAGGTCTTAGCAATCAGCCCCAGCATTTT. This translates into CATSNTGLSNQPQHF. Drawing the rest from reference TRBV15 and TRBJ1-5, the complete variable domain is DAMVIQNPRYQVTQFGKPVTLSCSQTLNHNVMYWYQQKSSQAPKLLFHYYDKDFNNEADTPDNFQSRRPNTSFCFLDIRSPGLGDTAMYLCATSNTGLSNQPQHFGDGTRLSIL.

The chain is built from TRBV7-2 and TRBJ2-3; 12 nucleotides agree with TRBD2. The germline gives CDR1 SGHTA, CDR2 FQGNSA. The ends lost 0 bases at V and 3 bases at J; junction bases unmatched: 1. This CDR3 contains 16 residues. The CDR3 DNA reads as TGTGCCAGCAGCTTAGCGGGGACTAGCGGGACAGATACGCAGTATTTT. Encoded protein: CASSLAGTSGTDTQYF.

The chain has TRBV6-1 and TRBJ2-3; 7 nucleotides align to TRBD2. This CDR3 region has 16 residues. V gave up 2 bases and J gave up 3 bases; unmatched junction bases: 8. Germline V gene sequence: CDR1 MNHNS, CDR2 SASEGT. CDR3 in DNA: TGTGCCAGCAGTGAATACCTAGCGGAAGGGACAGATACGCAGTATTTT. Protein sequence: CASSEYLAEGTDTQYF.

The rearrangement joins TRBV27 to TRBJ2-1; 11 bases fit TRBD2. The ends lost 6 bases at V and 5 bases at J; junction bases unmatched: 6. Germline assignment: CDR1 MNHEY and CDR2 SMNVEV (reference sequence). The CDR3 consists of 15 residues. CDR3 region: CASRYGTSGHNEQFF. CDR3 DNA: TGTGCCAGCAGATACGGGACTAGCGGACACAATGAGCAGTTCTTC.

J is TRBJ1-1 and V is TRBV7-9, with D unclear. The germline gives CDR1 SEHNR, CDR2 FQNEAQ (reference sequence). With 1 base removed from V and 4 bases from J, the gap between germline ends came to 10 bases. The CDR3 has 14 amino acids. This chain's CDR3 is CASSLGLGSTEAFF. In nucleotides, the CDR3 is TGTGCCAGCAGCTTAGGACTGGGGAGCACTGAAGCTTTCTTT.

This clone was found once. The rearrangement uses TRBV7-9 and TRBJ1-1; maybe TRBD1 (5 bases). This CDR3 comprises 15 residues. Germline assignment: CDR1 SEHNR and CDR2 FQNEAQ (reference sequence). Trimming cost V 5 bases and J 3 bases, with 16 bases left between them. The CDR3 DNA follows: TGTGCCAGCAGCGCCAGCAGGGAGGGTGACACTGAAGCTTTCTTT. Residues: CASSASREGDTEAFF.

This chain joins TRBV4-2 and TRBJ1-5; 10 bases fit TRBD1. Trimming cost V 5 bases and J 4 bases; bases outside gene matches: 8. This CDR3 is 16 amino acids long. Germline CDR1 is LGHNA and CDR2 is YNFKEQ. The CDR3 loop reads CASSYLTGGVNQPQHF. The DNA for the CDR3 is TGTGCCAGCAGCTACCTGACAGGGGGCGTAAATCAGCCCCAGCATTTT.

The CDR3 spells CASSVGWAGAFGNEQFF. CDR3 nucleotides: TGTGCCAGCAGCGTAGGTTGGGCGGGAGCATTCGGCAATGAGCAGTTCTTC. V gene TRBV9 combines with J gene TRBJ2-1; 7 bases map to TRBD2. V lost 0 bases and J lost 6; bases outside the gene matches: 12. Germline V gives CDR1 SGDLS, CDR2 YYNGEE. The CDR3 covers 17 residues.

V and J are TRBV28 and TRBJ2-5; D is perhaps TRBD2 (5 bases). The CDR3 extends over 14 amino acids. V was pared by 8 bases and J by 5 bases, with 18 bases between. CDR1 is MDHEN, CDR2 SYDVKM, per germline. This CDR3 reads CASEKLGSGETQYF. DNA of the CDR3: TGTGCCAGCGAAAAGTTGGGCTCGGGGGAGACCCAGTACTTC.

This rearrangement joins TRBV7-8 to TRBJ2-1, with TRBD2 matching 14 bases. The CDR3 loop spans 15 amino acids. Germline V gene lookup returns CDR1 SGHVS and CDR2 FQNEAQ. With V trimmed by 5 bases and J by 9 bases, 6 bases remained unmatched. The CDR3 region has the DNA TGTGCCAGCAGCCTAAGACTAGCGGGAGGGGGTGAGCAGTTCTTC. Translating it yields CASSLRLAGGGEQFF.

The rearrangement joins TRBV28 to TRBJ2-7, with D tentatively TRBD2 (6 bases). Trimming took 8 bases from V and 4 from J, leaving 18 bases between them. Germline loops: CDR1 MDHEN, CDR2 SYDVKM. The CDR3 has 14 residues. CDR3 residues: CASQSPLTRYEQYF. The CDR3 DNA follows: TGTGCCAGCCAGTCCCCTTTGACTAGATACGAGCAGTACTTC. Full variable domain (remainder filled in from reference TRBV28 and TRBJ2-7): DVKVTQSSRYLVKRTGEKVFLECVQDMDHENMFWYRQDPGLGLRLIYFSYDVKMKEKGDIPEGYSVSREKKERFSLILESASTNQTSMYLCASQSPLTRYEQYFGPGTRLTVT.

V and J are TRBV7-9 and TRBJ2-1, with TRBD2 as a possible D gene (6 bases). The germline V gene has CDR1 SEHNR and CDR2 FQNEAQ (reference sequence). The CDR3 contains 14 residues. Trimming removed 7 bases at V and 3 bases at J, with 13 bases between. In DNA, the CDR3 is TGTGCCAGCAACCCAGGGACTCTCTACAATGAGCAGTTCTTC. Residues: CASNPGTLYNEQFF.

This rearrangement joins TRBV5-1 to TRBJ2-3; 11 bases are a match to TRBD2. This CDR3 comprises 16 residues. With V trimmed by 4 bases and J by 2 bases, 6 bases remained unmatched. Looked up from germline, CDR1 is SGHRS and CDR2 is YFSETQ. CDR3 region: CASSRGTSGYTDTQYF. CDR3 DNA: TGCGCCAGCAGCCGAGGGACTAGCGGCTACACAGATACGCAGTATTTT.

The chain has TRBV6-1 and TRBJ1-5, with 9 positions matching TRBD1. The CDR3 is 16 amino acids. The V and J ends lost 3 bases and 0 bases, in that order; junction bases with no gene match: 3. CDR1 and CDR2 from the germline V gene are MNHNS and SASEGT. CDR3 coding DNA: TGTGCCAGCAGTGAGGGGACAGGGTATAGCAATCAGCCCCAGCATTTT. As protein: CASSEGTGYSNQPQHF.

In this sample, this clone turned up a few times. V is TRBV5-4 and J is TRBJ2-1; possibly TRBD1 for D (6 bases). CDR3 size: 14 residues. CDR1 and CDR2 from the germline V gene are SGHNT and YYREEE (reference sequence). V lost 4 bases and J lost 4, with 12 bases in between. CDR3 residues: CASSPGQHYNEQFF. The CDR3 DNA reads as TGTGCCAGCAGCCCCGGACAGCATTACAATGAGCAGTTCTTC.